One and the same sample provided the 29 T cell receptor beta chains below, sequenced in a study of somatic mutations in cytotoxic T cells in rheumatoid arthritis. Profiling relied on immunoSEQ multiplex PCR, and the TCRdb table lists in-frame clones only, not all of them. The repertoire holds roughly 13,000 clones, with just under 80% as singletons. Sequencing input: CD8+ T cells sorted from blood. The receptors stem from an adult with rheumatoid arthritis.

The CDR3 DNA sequence: TGTGCCAGCAGTTTGACAGGGTGGACTGAAGCTTTCTTT. The encoded protein is CASSLTGWTEAFF. The V call is TRBV27, the J call TRBJ1-1; TRBD1 matches at 7 bases. V trimming: 3 bases; J trimming: 5 bases; junction bases outside the gene matches: 3. This CDR3 has 13 amino acids. In germline, CDR1 is MNHEY, CDR2 SMNVEV (reference sequence).

The J gene is TRBJ2-2, the V gene TRBV28; D not certain. This CDR3 comprises 11 residues. Germline CDR1 is MDHEN and CDR2 is SYDVKM. With 6 bases removed from V and 7 bases from J, the gap between germline ends came to 6 bases. The CDR3 region is CASSSNGELFF. The CDR3 coding sequence is TGTGCCAGCAGCTCCAACGGGGAGCTGTTTTTT.

V gene TRBV4-1 combines with J gene TRBJ2-3; D gene ambiguous. V lost 0 bases, J lost 6 bases, and 10 bases lay in between. CDR1 MGHRA and CDR2 YSYEKL come from the germline V gene. The CDR3 sequence is 14 residues long. The CDR3 here is CASSQDRGVDTQYF. CDR3 coding DNA: TGCGCCAGCAGCCAAGATAGAGGAGTGGATACGCAGTATTTT.

The chain is built from TRBV30 and TRBJ1-2; 7 nucleotides align to TRBD1. The trim removed 5 bases at V and 4 bases at J, leaving 1 base unmatched. Germline CDR1 and CDR2: GTSNPN and SVGIG (reference sequence). The CDR3 runs to 11 residues. The CDR3 bases are TGTGCCTGGGACAGGGTCTATGGCTACACCTTC. This gives the protein CAWDRVYGYTF.

The chain uses TRBV9 and TRBJ2-2, with 8 bases matching TRBD2. The length of the CDR3 is 15 residues. Trimming at V came to 2 bases and at J to 6 bases, leaving 6 bases not matched to a gene. Germline-derived CDR1 and CDR2 are SGDLS and YYNGEE. CDR3 region: CASSVGLGVPGELFF. CDR3 DNA sequence: TGTGCCAGCAGCGTGGGACTAGGGGTCCCCGGGGAGCTGTTTTTT.

This clone was counted a few times. V and J are TRBV9 and TRBJ2-7; 10 nucleotides align to TRBD2. J lost 5 bases, V lost 2 bases, and 7 bases had no gene match. The CDR3 is 15 amino acids. Germline CDR1 and CDR2: SGDLS and YYNGEE. The CDR3 protein is CASSVSGRIGDEQYF. The CDR3 DNA reads TGTGCCAGCAGCGTTAGCGGGAGGATAGGTGACGAGCAGTACTTC.

The gene calls are TRBV30 and TRBJ1-2; D not certain. With 0 bases removed from V and 0 bases from J, the gap between germline ends came to 8 bases. This CDR3 spans 14 amino acids. In germline, CDR1 is GTSNPN, CDR2 SVGIG (reference sequence). CDR3 sequence: CAWSVGGANYGYTF. The CDR3 region has the DNA TGTGCCTGGAGTGTTGGCGGGGCTAACTATGGCTACACCTTC. The full variable domain, completed using reference TRBV30 and TRBJ1-2, is SQTIHQWPATLVQPVGSPLSLECTVEGTSNPNLYWYRQAAGRGLQLLFYSVGIGQISSEVPQNLSASRPQDRQFILSSKKLLLSDSGFYLCAWSVGGANYGYTFGSGTRLTVV.

CDR3 sequence reads: CASSWGGTNTEAFF. The CDR3 nucleotides are TGTGCCAGCAGTTGGGGAGGGACGAACACTGAAGCTTTCTTT. The chain uses TRBV4-2 and TRBJ1-1, with D possibly TRBD1 on 5 matching bases. The ends were cut back, 6 bases at V and 1 base at J, with 12 bases in the middle. The CDR3 length is 14 residues. Germline V gene lookup returns CDR1 LGHNA and CDR2 YNFKEQ.

The V call is TRBV30, the J call TRBJ2-1; the D is unclear. Germline assignment: CDR1 GTSNPN and CDR2 SVGIG (reference sequence). The CDR3 is 14 amino acids. V was trimmed by 4 bases and J by 3 bases, leaving 13 bases between them. CDR3 DNA sequence: TGTGCCTGGACGTACGGGCCTGTCTACAATGAGCAGTTCTTC. It yields the protein CAWTYGPVYNEQFF.

The chain is built from TRBV9 and TRBJ1-3, with D unclear. Trimming left V 4 bases short and J 0 bases short, with 8 bases between. The CDR3 is made up of 14 amino acids. CDR1 is SGDLS, CDR2 YYNGEE, per germline. The DNA for the CDR3 is TGTGCCAGCAGCACTTGGGGCTCTGGAAACACCATATATTTT. Amino acids: CASSTWGSGNTIYF. The variable domain in full, with the rest retrieved from reference TRBV9 and TRBJ1-3, is DSGVTQTPKHLITATGQRVTLRCSPRSGDLSVYWYQQSLDQGLQFLIQYYNGEERAKGNILERFSAQQFPDLHSELNLSSLELGDSALYFCASSTWGSGNTIYFGEGSWLTVV.

V is TRBV5-6 and J is TRBJ2-7; the D is unclear. The V gene's germline CDR1 is SGHDT and CDR2 YYEEEE. V was pared by 0 bases and J by 5 bases, with 6 bases between. CDR3 length: 12 amino acids. CDR3 DNA sequence: TGTGCCAGCAGCTTGGTCACAAACGAGCAGTACTTC. It specifies CASSLVTNEQYF.

This clone was counted once. This chain uses TRBV27 with TRBJ2-7, with 8 positions matching TRBD2. The CDR3 has 13 amino acids. CDR1 and CDR2 (germline): MNHEY, SMNVEV (reference sequence). The J segment lost 6 bases and the V segment lost 7 bases, leaving 8 bases of the junction unmatched. CDR3 nucleotide sequence: TGTGCCAGCAAATTTAGCGGGATTGGCGAGCAGTACTTC. This gives the protein CASKFSGIGEQYF.

The table lists this clone with a count of one. The J gene is TRBJ2-3, the V gene TRBV5-1; D gene uncertain. The germline V and J ends were trimmed by 0 bases and 0 bases, with 14 bases remaining between them. The CDR3 contains 17 residues. CDR1 is SGHRS, CDR2 YFSETQ, per germline. The CDR3 bases are TGCGCCAGCAGCTTGGTGGAAGAGCCTAAGAGCACAGATACGCAGTATTTT. It specifies CASSLVEEPKSTDTQYF.

This clone was found once. V usage is TRBV7-9 and J usage is TRBJ2-1; possibly TRBD2 for D (5 bases). This CDR3 region has 16 residues. From germline, CDR1 is SEHNR and CDR2 FQNEAQ (reference sequence). Deletions cut 5 bases from V and 0 bases from J, with 14 bases between. DNA for the CDR3: TGTGCCAGCAGCCATACCGGAGGCCGCTCCTACAATGAGCAGTTCTTC. Its translation is CASSHTGGRSYNEQFF.

The chain employs TRBV6-5 and TRBJ1-2; no reliable D call. The CDR3 consists of 15 residues. The germline gives CDR1 MNHEY, CDR2 SVGAGI. V lost 0 bases to trimming and J lost 7 bases, with 15 bases between them. CDR3 in DNA: TGTGCCAGCAGTTACTCAAAGGTGACGGCTATTGGCTACACCTTC. It is translated as CASSYSKVTAIGYTF.

The chain has TRBV30 and TRBJ1-6; D is perhaps TRBD1 (5 bases). This CDR3 contains 14 residues. Germline CDR1 and CDR2: GTSNPN and SVGIG (reference sequence). V lost 0 bases and J 7 bases, leaving 10 bases between the germline ends. CDR3 in DNA: TGTGCCTGGAGTGTAGGTGCAGGGAATTCACCCCTCCACTTT. It codes for CAWSVGAGNSPLHF.

The sample holds a few counts of this clone. J is TRBJ1-6 and V is TRBV5-5, with D perhaps TRBD1 (5 bases). Germline assignment: CDR1 SGHKS and CDR2 YYEKEE (reference sequence). The CDR3 runs to 14 residues. Trimming shortened V by 0 bases and J by 7 bases, and 8 bases separated the two germline ends. CDR3 nucleotide sequence: TGTGCCAGCAGCTTGGGGGACGGGAATTCACCCCTCCACTTT. Protein: CASSLGDGNSPLHF.

This clone was seen once. The gene calls are TRBV5-4 and TRBJ1-1, with 9 bases aligning to TRBD1. Germline V gives CDR1 SGHNT, CDR2 YYREEE (reference sequence). V lost 5 bases to trimming and J lost 2 bases; unmatched junction nucleotides: 4. The CDR3 contains 14 residues. The CDR3 DNA sequence: TGTGCCAGCAGGGGGACAGGGATTAACACTGAAGCTTTCTTT. This gives the protein CASRGTGINTEAFF.

This clone showed up just once. The chain has TRBV27 and TRBJ2-1; 15 bases line up with TRBD2. CDR1 is MNHEY and CDR2 is SMNVEV in the germline V gene (reference sequence). Trimming took 6 bases from V and 7 from J; bases not matched to a gene: 13. The length of the CDR3 is 18 residues. The chain's CDR3 is CASRDTGLAGGPRNEQFF. As DNA, the CDR3 is TGTGCCAGCAGGGACACAGGACTAGCGGGAGGGCCGAGGAATGAGCAGTTCTTC.

The chain combines TRBV10-1 with TRBJ2-7, with a tentative D call TRBD2 (5 bases). Trimming cost V 4 bases and J 3 bases, with 10 bases left between them. The CDR3 runs 13 residues. The V gene's germline CDR1 is WNHNN and CDR2 SYGVQD (reference sequence). The CDR3 region has the DNA TGCGCCAGCAGTGTTGGACTGGACTACGAGCAGTACTTC. Protein sequence: CASSVGLDYEQYF.

This rearrangement joins TRBV9 to TRBJ1-1; no reliable D call. The germline CDR1 and CDR2 sequences are SGDLS and YYNGEE. The CDR3 totals 10 residues. Trimming shortened V by 4 bases and J by 8 bases, and 6 bases separated the two germline ends. The CDR3, as DNA: TGTGCCAGCAGCCCCGGGGAAGCTTTCTTT. Protein: CASSPGEAFF. The variable domain in full, with the rest retrieved from reference TRBV9 and TRBJ1-1, is DSGVTQTPKHLITATGQRVTLRCSPRSGDLSVYWYQQSLDQGLQFLIQYYNGEERAKGNILERFSAQQFPDLHSELNLSSLELGDSALYFCASSPGEAFFGQGTRLTVV.

CDR3 sequence (DNA): TGTGCCAGCAGTGAAGCGCGGGGTTTGGGTGAGACCCAGTACTTC. It encodes CASSEARGLGETQYF. The genes are TRBV6-1 and TRBJ2-5; tentatively, D is TRBD2 (6 bases). Trimming cost V 0 bases and J 5 bases, with 13 bases left between them. The CDR3 has 15 residues. Germline CDR1 and CDR2: MNHNS and SASEGT.

This clone has just one count. This chain uses TRBV10-3 with TRBJ1-1; a possible D gene is TRBD1 (5 bases). Per the germline V gene, CDR1 is ENHRY and CDR2 is SYGVKD. The CDR3 is 13 amino acids. The germline V and J ends were trimmed by 9 bases and 3 bases, with 14 bases remaining between them. The CDR3 reads CAIWGTGDTEAFF. The CDR3 nucleotides read TGTGCCATTTGGGGGACGGGGGACACTGAAGCTTTCTTT.

This chain connects TRBV7-8 to TRBJ1-4; possibly TRBD1 for D (6 bases). This CDR3 contains 19 residues. The ends were cut back, 2 bases at V and 0 bases at J, with 19 bases in the middle. Germline V gene data show CDR1 as SGHVS and CDR2 as FQNEAQ. CDR3 in DNA: TGTGCCAGCAGCTTACTCCGGACAGCCAATGGAGCAACTAATGAAAAACTGTTTTTT. Translated, it gives CASSLLRTANGATNEKLFF.

The gene calls are TRBV10-1 and TRBJ2-4; 11 bases align to TRBD2. Trimming cost V 3 bases and J 4 bases; bases outside gene matches: 8. Germline V gene sequence: CDR1 WNHNN, CDR2 SYGVQD (reference sequence). The CDR3 is 17 residues long. This CDR3 is CASSDSTGTSGKNIQYF. The CDR3 DNA reads as TGCGCCAGCAGTGATTCGACGGGGACTAGCGGAAAAAACATTCAGTACTTC.

The chain combines TRBV2 with TRBJ1-4, with D uncertain. V was clipped by 8 bases and J by 0 bases, with 13 bases between them. Germline V gives CDR1 SNHLY, CDR2 FYNNEI. The CDR3 spans 15 residues. The CDR3, as DNA: TGTGCCAGCCTCGGACTGACCTCAACTAATGAAAAACTGTTTTTT. This gives the protein CASLGLTSTNEKLFF.

The chain links TRBV7-9 to TRBJ2-5; TRBD2 is a possible D gene (6 bases). In germline, CDR1 is SEHNR, CDR2 FQNEAQ (reference sequence). Trimming left V 5 bases short and J 5 bases short, with 12 bases between. This CDR3 comprises 13 residues. CDR3 loop: CASSGDWEETQYF. DNA for the CDR3: TGTGCCAGCAGCGGGGACTGGGAGGAGACCCAGTACTTC.

Notes on this clone: Other nucleotide sequences from this sample produce the same CDR3. The gene calls are TRBV7-9 and TRBJ2-1, with D unresolved. Trimming pared 4 bases from V and 5 bases from J, leaving 3 bases between. This CDR3 is 11 amino acids long. Germline lookup yields CDR1 SEHNR and CDR2 FQNEAQ (reference sequence). The CDR3 DNA sequence: TGTGCCAGCAGCTCTAACAATGAGCAGTTCTTC. It codes for CASSSNNEQFF.

This chain links TRBV5-4 with TRBJ2-4; D remains ambiguous. Germline V gene data show CDR1 as SGHNT and CDR2 as YYREEE (reference sequence). The CDR3 runs to 19 residues. V was clipped by 2 bases and J by 1 base, with 22 bases between them. CDR3 protein: CASSFAQDWSRVAKNIQYF. The CDR3 nucleotides read TGTGCCAGCAGCTTCGCCCAAGATTGGAGCCGGGTTGCCAAAAACATTCAGTACTTC.